The sequence of this TCR beta chain was determined in a study of blood T cell repertoires in COVID-19. Turning to the study itself: Samples of COVID-19 (acute and convalescent) were obtained from the United States, Italy and Spain. T cells, B-cell-depleted T cells, or PBMCs supplied cDNA or gDNA.

Only in-frame clones appear in the TCRdb table, and some are missing; sequencing was by immunoSEQ multiplex PCR. The sample includes about 310,000 clones, around 87% seen only once; the top ten take 6.5% to 9.5%. This CDR3 has 14 residues. Deletions cut 0 bases from V and 4 bases from J, with 8 bases between. Germline V lookup: CDR1 SGHNT, CDR2 YYREEE (reference sequence). The sequence came from a woman aged 45-59 years who had recovered from COVID-19. The source material was peripheral blood. The rearrangement links TRBV5-4 to TRBJ1-3; D is unresolved. CDR3 coding DNA: TGTGCCAGCAGCTTGGACAGCCTAGGAAACACCATATATTTT. Its translation: CASSLDSLGNTIYF.